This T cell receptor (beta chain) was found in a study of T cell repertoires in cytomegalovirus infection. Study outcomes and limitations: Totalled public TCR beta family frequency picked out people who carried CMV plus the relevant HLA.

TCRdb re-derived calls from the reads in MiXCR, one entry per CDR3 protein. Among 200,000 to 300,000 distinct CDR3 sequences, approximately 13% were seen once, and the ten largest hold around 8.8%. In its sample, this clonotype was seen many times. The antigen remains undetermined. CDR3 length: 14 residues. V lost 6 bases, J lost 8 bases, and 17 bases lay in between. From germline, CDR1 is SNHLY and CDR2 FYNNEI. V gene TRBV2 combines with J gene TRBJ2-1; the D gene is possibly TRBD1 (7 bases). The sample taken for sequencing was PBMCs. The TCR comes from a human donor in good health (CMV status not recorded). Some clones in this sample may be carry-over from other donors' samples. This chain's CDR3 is CASSQGGDIDEQFF. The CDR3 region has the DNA TGTGCCAGCAGCCAGGGGGGTGATATCGATGAGCAGTTCTTC. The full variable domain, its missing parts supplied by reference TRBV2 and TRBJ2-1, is EPEVTQTPSHQVTQMGQEVILRCVPISNHLYFYWYRQILGQKVEFLVSFYNNEISEKSEIFDDQFSVERPDGSNFTLKIRSTKLEDSAMYFCASSQGGDIDEQFFGPGTRLTVL.